This TCR beta chain was profiled in a study of cytomegalovirus exposure and HLA in healthy donors. Points from the study as a whole: Confirmation in vitro established that a few CMV-associated chains were specific for CMV antigens. Most TCR sequences were rare, but some public TCRs occurred in many donors.

The table came from immunoSEQ multiplex PCR; TCRdb's copy has only in-frame clones and leaves some out. Seen here are 200,000 to 250,000 clones, approximately 88% observed once, and the top ten hold roughly an eighth. The CDR3 has 14 residues. CDR1 is SGHRS, CDR2 YFSETQ, per germline. The germline V and J ends were trimmed by 0 bases and 2 bases, with 9 bases remaining between them. About this clone itself: The antigen is not known.

An approximately 120-subject validation cohort, separate from the approximately 670-subject first cohort, supplied the donors. The J gene is TRBJ2-7, the V gene TRBV5-1, with D possibly TRBD2 on 5 matching bases. The receptor's source is a woman aged 25 to 39 in good health and CMV-seropositive. Sequenced material: PBMCs. The DNA for the CDR3 is TGCGCCAGCAGCTTGGCGGGGAAACCCTACGAGCAGTACTTC. Protein: CASSLAGKPYEQYF.